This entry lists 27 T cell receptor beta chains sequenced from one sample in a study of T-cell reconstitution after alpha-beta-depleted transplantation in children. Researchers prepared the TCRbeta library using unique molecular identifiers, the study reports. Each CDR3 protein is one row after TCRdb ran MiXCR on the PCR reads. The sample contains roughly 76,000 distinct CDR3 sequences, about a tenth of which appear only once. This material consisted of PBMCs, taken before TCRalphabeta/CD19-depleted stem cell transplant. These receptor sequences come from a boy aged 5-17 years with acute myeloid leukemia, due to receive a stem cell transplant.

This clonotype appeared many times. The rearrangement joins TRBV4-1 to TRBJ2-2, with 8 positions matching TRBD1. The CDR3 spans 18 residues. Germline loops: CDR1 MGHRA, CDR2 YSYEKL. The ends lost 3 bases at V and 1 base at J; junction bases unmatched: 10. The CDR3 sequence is CASSQLSQGAGNTGELFF. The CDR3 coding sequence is TGCGCCAGCAGCCAGTTGTCCCAGGGGGCGGGGAACACCGGGGAGCTGTTTTTT.

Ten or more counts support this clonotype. The CDR3 is CASRSLALGTDTQYF. As DNA, the CDR3 is TGTGCCAGCAGAAGTCTAGCGTTGGGCACAGATACGCAGTATTTT. V gene TRBV6-2 or TRBV6-3 combines with J gene TRBJ2-3; D might be TRBD2 (6 bases). CDR1 and CDR2 from the germline V gene are MNHEY and SVGEGT. This CDR3 is 15 amino acids long. V was shortened by 6 bases and J by 1 base, with 14 bases between the two germline ends.

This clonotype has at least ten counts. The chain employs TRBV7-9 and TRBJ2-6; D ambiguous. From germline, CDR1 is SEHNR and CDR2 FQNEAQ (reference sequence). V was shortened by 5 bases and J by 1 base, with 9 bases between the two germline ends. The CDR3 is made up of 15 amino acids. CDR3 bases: TGTGCCAGCAGCGGAGAGGAGTCTGGGGCCAACGTCCTGACTTTC. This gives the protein CASSGEESGANVLTF. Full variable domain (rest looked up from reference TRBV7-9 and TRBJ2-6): DTGVSQNPRHKITKRGQNVTFRCDPISEHNRLYWYRQTLGQGPEFLTYFQNEAQLEKSRLLSDRFSAERPKGSFSTLEIQRTEQGDSAMYLCASSGEESGANVLTFGAGSRLTVL.

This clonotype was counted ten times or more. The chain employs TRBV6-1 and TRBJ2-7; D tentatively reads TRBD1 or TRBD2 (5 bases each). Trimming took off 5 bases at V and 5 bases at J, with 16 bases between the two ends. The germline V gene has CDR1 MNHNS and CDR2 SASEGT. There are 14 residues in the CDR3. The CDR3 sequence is CASSRDRAMHEQYF. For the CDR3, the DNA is TGTGCCAGCAGTCGGGACCGGGCCATGCACGAGCAGTACTTC.

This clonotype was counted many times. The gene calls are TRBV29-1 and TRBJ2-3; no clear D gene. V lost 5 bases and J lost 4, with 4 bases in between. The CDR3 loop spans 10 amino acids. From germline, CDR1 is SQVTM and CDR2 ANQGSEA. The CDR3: CSVTADTQYF. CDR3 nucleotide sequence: TGCAGCGTTACAGCAGATACGCAGTATTTT.

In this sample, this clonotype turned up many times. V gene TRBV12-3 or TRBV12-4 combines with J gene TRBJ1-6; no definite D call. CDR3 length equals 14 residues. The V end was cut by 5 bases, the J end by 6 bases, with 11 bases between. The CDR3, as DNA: TGTGCCAGCAGTCCCCCGGGCCTTAATTCACCCCTCCACTTT. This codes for CASSPPGLNSPLHF.

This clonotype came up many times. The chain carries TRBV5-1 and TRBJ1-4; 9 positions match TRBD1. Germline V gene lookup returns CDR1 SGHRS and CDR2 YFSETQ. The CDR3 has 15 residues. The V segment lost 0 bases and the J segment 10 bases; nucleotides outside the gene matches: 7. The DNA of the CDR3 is TGCGCCAGCAGCTTGGGGGGACAGGGTTTCGGAAAACTGTTTTTT. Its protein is CASSLGGQGFGKLFF.

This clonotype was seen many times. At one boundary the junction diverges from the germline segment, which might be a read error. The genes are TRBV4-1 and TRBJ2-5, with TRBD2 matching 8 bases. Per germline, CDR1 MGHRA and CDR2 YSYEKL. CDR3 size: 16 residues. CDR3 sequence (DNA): TGCGCCAGCAGCCAAGAAGTAGCGGGGCCCCTAGAGGCCCAGTACTTC. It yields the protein CASSQEVAGPLEAQYF.

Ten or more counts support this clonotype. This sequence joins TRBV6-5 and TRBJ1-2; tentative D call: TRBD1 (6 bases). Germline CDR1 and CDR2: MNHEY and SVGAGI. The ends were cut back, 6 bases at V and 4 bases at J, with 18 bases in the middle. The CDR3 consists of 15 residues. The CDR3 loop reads CASSVGQYLPYGYTF. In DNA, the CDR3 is TGTGCCAGCAGCGTAGGACAGTACCTTCCCTATGGCTACACCTTC.

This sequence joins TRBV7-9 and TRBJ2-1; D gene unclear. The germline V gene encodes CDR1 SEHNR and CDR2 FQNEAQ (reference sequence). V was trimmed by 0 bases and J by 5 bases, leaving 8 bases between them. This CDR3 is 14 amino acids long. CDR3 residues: CASSLAGFHNEQFF. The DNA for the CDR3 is TGTGCCAGCAGCTTAGCCGGGTTTCACAATGAGCAGTTCTTC.

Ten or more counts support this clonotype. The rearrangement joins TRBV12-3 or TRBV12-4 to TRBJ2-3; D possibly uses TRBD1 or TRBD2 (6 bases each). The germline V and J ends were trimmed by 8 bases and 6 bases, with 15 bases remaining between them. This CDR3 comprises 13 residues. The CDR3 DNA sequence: TGTGCCAGCGGGACGGGGGCTTCGGATACGCAGTATTTT. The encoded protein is CASGTGASDTQYF.

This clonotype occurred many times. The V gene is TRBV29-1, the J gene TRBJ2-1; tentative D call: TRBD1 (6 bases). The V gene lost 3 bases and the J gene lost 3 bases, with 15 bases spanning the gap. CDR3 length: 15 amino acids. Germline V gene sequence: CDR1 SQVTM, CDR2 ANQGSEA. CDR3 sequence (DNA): TGCAGCGTTGAGGAACCTCAGGGGTTCTACAATGAGCAGTTCTTC. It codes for CSVEEPQGFYNEQFF.

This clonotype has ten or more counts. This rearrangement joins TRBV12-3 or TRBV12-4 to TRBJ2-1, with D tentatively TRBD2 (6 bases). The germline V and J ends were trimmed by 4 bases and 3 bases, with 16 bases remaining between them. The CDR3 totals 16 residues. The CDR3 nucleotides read TGTGCCAGCAGTTCCCCAGGGACTTACGTCTACAATGAGCAGTTCTTC. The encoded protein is CASSSPGTYVYNEQFF.

CDR3 protein: CSANRAFSYNEQFF. The DNA of the CDR3 is TGCAGCGCGAACAGGGCCTTCTCCTACAATGAGCAGTTCTTC. The chain couples TRBV29-1 to TRBJ2-1; D is possibly TRBD1 (6 bases). Trimming took off 7 bases at V and 0 bases at J, with 13 bases between the two ends. Per the germline V gene, CDR1 is SQVTM and CDR2 is ANQGSEA. This CDR3 has 14 amino acids.

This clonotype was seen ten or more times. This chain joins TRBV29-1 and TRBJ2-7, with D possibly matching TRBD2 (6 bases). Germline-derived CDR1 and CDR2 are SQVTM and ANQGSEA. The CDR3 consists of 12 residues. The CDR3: CGSEWCREEQYV. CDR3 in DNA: TGCGGCAGCGAATGGTGTCGGGAGGAGCAGTACGTC.

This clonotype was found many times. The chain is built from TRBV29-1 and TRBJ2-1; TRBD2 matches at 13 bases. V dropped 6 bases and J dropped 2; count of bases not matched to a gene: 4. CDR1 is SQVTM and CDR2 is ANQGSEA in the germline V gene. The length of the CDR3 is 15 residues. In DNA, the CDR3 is TGCAGCGTCCGGGGACTAGCGGGGCCCTACAATGAGCAGTTCTTC. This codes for CSVRGLAGPYNEQFF.

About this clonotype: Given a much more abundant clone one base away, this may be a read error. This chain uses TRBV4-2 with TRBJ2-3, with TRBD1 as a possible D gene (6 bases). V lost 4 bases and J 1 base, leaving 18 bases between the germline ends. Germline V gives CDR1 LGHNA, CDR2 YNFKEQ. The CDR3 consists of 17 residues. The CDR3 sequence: CASSPGGIFGGTDTQYF. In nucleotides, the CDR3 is TGTGCCAGCAGCCCTGGGGGCATATTCGGCGGCACAGATACGCAGTATTTT.

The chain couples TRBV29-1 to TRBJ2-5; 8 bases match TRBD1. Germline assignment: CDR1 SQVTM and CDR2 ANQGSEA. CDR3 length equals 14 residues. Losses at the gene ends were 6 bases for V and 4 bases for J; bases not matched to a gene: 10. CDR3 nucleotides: TGCAGCGTCGGACAGGGTATTCTTCGAGAGACCCAGTACTTC. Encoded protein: CSVGQGILRETQYF.

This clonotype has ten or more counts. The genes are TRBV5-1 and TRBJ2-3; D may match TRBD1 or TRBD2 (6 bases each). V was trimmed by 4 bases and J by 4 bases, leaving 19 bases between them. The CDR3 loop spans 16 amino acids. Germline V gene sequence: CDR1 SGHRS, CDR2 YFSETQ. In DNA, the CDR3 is TGCGCCAGCAGCCTCCTCCCATCCGGGGGCGCAGATACGCAGTATTTT. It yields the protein CASSLLPSGGADTQYF.

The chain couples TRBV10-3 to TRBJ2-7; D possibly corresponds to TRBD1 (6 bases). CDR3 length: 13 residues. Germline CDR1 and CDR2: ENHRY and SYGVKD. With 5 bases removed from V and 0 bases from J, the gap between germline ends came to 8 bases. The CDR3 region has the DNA TGTGCCATCAGTCGGGACAACTCCTACGAGCAGTACTTC. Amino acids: CAISRDNSYEQYF.

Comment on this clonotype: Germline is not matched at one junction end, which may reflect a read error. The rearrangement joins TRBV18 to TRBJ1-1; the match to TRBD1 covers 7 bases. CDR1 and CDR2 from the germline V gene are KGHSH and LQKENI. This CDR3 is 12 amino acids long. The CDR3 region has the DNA TGTGCCAGCTCACTCAAGACAGGGCAAGGACTCTTT. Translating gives CASSLKTGQGLF.

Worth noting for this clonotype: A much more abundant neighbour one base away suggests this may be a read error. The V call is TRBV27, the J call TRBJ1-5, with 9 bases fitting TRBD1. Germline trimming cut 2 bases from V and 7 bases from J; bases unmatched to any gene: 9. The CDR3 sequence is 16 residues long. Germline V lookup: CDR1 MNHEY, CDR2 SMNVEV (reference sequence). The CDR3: CASSLRTGGAGQPQHF. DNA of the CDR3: TGTGCCAGCAGTTTACGTACAGGGGGCGCGGGACAGCCCCAGCATTTT.

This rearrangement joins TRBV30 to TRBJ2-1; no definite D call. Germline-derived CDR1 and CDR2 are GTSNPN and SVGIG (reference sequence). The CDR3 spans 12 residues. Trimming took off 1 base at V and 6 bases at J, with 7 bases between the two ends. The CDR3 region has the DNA TGTGCCTGGAGTGAACAAGTCAATGAGCAGTTCTTC. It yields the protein CAWSEQVNEQFF.

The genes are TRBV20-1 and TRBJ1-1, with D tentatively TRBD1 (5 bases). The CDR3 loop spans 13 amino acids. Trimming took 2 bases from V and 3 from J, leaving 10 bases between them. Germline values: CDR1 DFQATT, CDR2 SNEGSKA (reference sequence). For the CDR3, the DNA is TGCAGTGCTAGACAGGGAATTCACACTGAAGCTTTCTTT. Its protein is CSARQGIHTEAFF.

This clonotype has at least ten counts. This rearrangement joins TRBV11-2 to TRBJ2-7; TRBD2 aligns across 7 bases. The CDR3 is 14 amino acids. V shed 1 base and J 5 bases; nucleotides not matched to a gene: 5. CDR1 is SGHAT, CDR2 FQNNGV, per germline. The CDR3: CASSLAGRMNEQYF. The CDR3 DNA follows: TGTGCCAGCAGCTTAGCCGGGAGGATGAACGAGCAGTACTTC.

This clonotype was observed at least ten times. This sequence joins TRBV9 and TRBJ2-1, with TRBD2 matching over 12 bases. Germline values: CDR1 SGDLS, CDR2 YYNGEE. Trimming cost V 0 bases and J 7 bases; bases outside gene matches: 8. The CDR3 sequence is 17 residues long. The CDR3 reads CASSVESSGRANNEQFF. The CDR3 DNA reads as TGTGCCAGCAGCGTAGAATCTAGCGGGAGGGCCAATAATGAGCAGTTCTTC.

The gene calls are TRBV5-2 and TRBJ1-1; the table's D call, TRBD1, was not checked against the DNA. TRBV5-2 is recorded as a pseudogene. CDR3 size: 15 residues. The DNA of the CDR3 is TGTGCCAGGGGCCCCGGGGTCGGCTCTAACACTGAAGCTTTCTTT. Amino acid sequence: CARGPGVGSNTEAFF.